The 25 T cell receptor beta chains presented below share a single source sample, sequenced in a study of blood T cell repertoires in COVID-19. The assay was immunoSEQ multiplex PCR, and TCRdb's table has in-frame clones only and misses some. The sample lists a few hundred thousand clones, 70% to 90% seen once, with under 8% in the top ten. Input material: PBMCs or T cells enriched from blood (not recorded which). These receptors came from a woman aged 45-60 years who had been exposed to COVID-19.

V is TRBV10-3 and J is TRBJ1-1, with D unclear. Trimming took off 3 bases at V and 1 base at J, with 6 bases between the two ends. The CDR3 loop spans 13 amino acids. Germline CDR1 reads ENHRY; CDR2 reads SYGVKD. The CDR3 reads CAISDGGNTEAFF. CDR3 coding DNA: TGTGCCATCAGTGACGGCGGGAACACTGAAGCTTTCTTT.

The J gene is TRBJ2-7, the V gene TRBV11-2; no definite D call. CDR1 and CDR2 from the germline V gene are SGHAT and FQNNGV. CDR3 length: 13 amino acids. Trimming removed 3 bases at V and 5 bases at J, with 11 bases between. In DNA form, the CDR3 reads TGTGCCAGCAGCTTGGGCAGAATCGACGAGCAGTACTTC. This encodes CASSLGRIDEQYF. Combining the CDR3 with reference TRBV11-2 and TRBJ2-7 gives the whole variable domain EAGVAQSPRYKIIEKRQSVAFWCNPISGHATLYWYQQILGQGPKLLIQFQNNGVVDDSQLPKDRFSAERLKGVDSTLKIQPAKLEDSAVYLCASSLGRIDEQYFGPGTRLTVT.

The chain links TRBV5-1 to TRBJ2-1, with a possible D match to TRBD2 (5 bases). Trimming took off 6 bases at V and 8 bases at J, with 24 bases between the two ends. This CDR3 comprises 16 residues. The germline V gene encodes CDR1 SGHRS and CDR2 YFSETQ. Here the CDR3 DNA reads TGCGCCAGCACCCCCTTAGAGGGTTTCAGAGTGGATGAGCAGTTCTTC. It translates to CASTPLEGFRVDEQFF.

The CDR3 DNA follows: TGTGCCAGCAGACGAGCCGGGACAGACTATGGCTACACCTTC. Translated, it gives CASRRAGTDYGYTF. V usage is TRBV28 and J usage is TRBJ1-2; 7 bases map to TRBD1. The CDR3 spans 14 residues. V lost 6 bases and J lost 3; bases outside the gene matches: 7. Germline CDR1 reads MDHEN; CDR2 reads SYDVKM.

This chain joins TRBV3-1 (or the pseudogene TRBV3-2) and TRBJ2-2, with TRBD2 matching over 9 bases. The CDR3 sequence is 16 residues long. Germline CDR1 is LGHDT and CDR2 is YNNKEL (reference sequence). The trim removed 7 bases at V and 2 bases at J, leaving 8 bases unmatched. In nucleotides, the CDR3 is TGTGCCAGCACCAGGGTAGCGGGGGTCAACACCGGGGAGCTGTTTTTT. Translating it yields CASTRVAGVNTGELFF.

In DNA, the CDR3 is TGTGCCAGCAGGAATCCCTGGGGACTTGCCGCAACTAATGAAAAACTGTTTTTT. Translating gives CASRNPWGLAATNEKLFF. This sequence joins TRBV2 and TRBJ1-4; D might be TRBD1 (5 bases). With 6 bases removed from V and 0 bases from J, the gap between germline ends came to 20 bases. CDR3 length: 18 amino acids. Germline CDR1 SNHLY, CDR2 FYNNEI.

The chain recombines TRBV19 with TRBJ1-3; 8 bases align to TRBD1. This CDR3 spans 14 amino acids. Unmatched junction bases numbered 1, after V lost 6 bases and J lost 0 bases. CDR1 and CDR2 (germline): LNHDA, SQIVND (reference sequence). In nucleotides, the CDR3 is TGTGCCAGTAGGGACAGGGCCTCTGGAAACACCATATATTTT. Its protein product is CASRDRASGNTIYF.

V usage is TRBV7-2 and J usage is TRBJ2-1; 7 nucleotides line up with TRBD2. Germline V gene sequence: CDR1 SGHTA, CDR2 FQGNSA. V was pared by 6 bases and J by 1 base, with 9 bases of the junction left unmatched. The CDR3 extends over 16 amino acids. The CDR3 DNA reads as TGTGCCAGCAGACCTAGGGAGCGGGGATCCTACAATGAGCAGTTCTTC. Protein: CASRPRERGSYNEQFF.

V gene TRBV18 combines with J gene TRBJ1-1, with D perhaps matching TRBD1 (5 bases). Per germline, CDR1 KGHSH and CDR2 LQKENI. Trimming cost V 0 bases and J 5 bases, with 10 bases left between them. CDR3 length: 14 amino acids. CDR3 sequence (DNA): TGTGCCAGCTCACCACCAGGCAGGGTAACTGAAGCTTTCTTT. It yields the protein CASSPPGRVTEAFF.

The chain joins TRBV11-2 to TRBJ1-6; a weak D match, TRBD1 (6 bases). Trimming pared 5 bases from V and 4 bases from J, leaving 12 bases between. The germline CDR1 and CDR2 sequences are SGHAT and FQNNGV. The CDR3 consists of 15 residues. CDR3 DNA: TGTGCCAGCAGCATCTACGGACAGTATAATTCACCCCTCCACTTT. This translates into CASSIYGQYNSPLHF.

The chain employs TRBV1 and TRBJ2-5; TRBD1 reflects the table's D call only, with no check against the DNA. TRBV1 is noted as a pseudogene. This CDR3 has 20 residues. CDR3 DNA sequence: TGCACCAGCAGCCAAGACTCGCAAAACGACAGGGGCGTACCCCAAGAGACCCAGTACTTC. Translating gives CTSSQDSQNDRGVPQETQYF.

J is TRBJ2-3 and V is TRBV9; a weak D match, TRBD2 (6 bases). CDR1 is SGDLS and CDR2 is YYNGEE in the germline V gene. The CDR3 covers 15 residues. Deletions cut 3 bases from V and 2 bases from J, with 13 bases between. In DNA form, the CDR3 reads TGTGCCAGCAGCGGACCCCGGGACTCCACAGATACGCAGTATTTT. Translated: CASSGPRDSTDTQYF. The full variable domain, rest sourced from reference TRBV9 and TRBJ2-3, is DSGVTQTPKHLITATGQRVTLRCSPRSGDLSVYWYQQSLDQGLQFLIQYYNGEERAKGNILERFSAQQFPDLHSELNLSSLELGDSALYFCASSGPRDSTDTQYFGPGTRLTVL.

The chain couples TRBV5-4 to TRBJ1-4; D unresolved. Germline values: CDR1 SGHNT, CDR2 YYREEE (reference sequence). Between the trimmed V and J ends, which lost 0 bases and 7 bases, there was a span of 10 bases. The CDR3 runs 14 residues. Here the CDR3 DNA reads TGTGCCAGCAGCTTGGCCCCGGGAGGTGAAAAACTGTTTTTT. Amino acid sequence: CASSLAPGGEKLFF. The variable domain in full, completed from reference TRBV5-4 and TRBJ1-4, reads ETGVTQSPTHLIKTRGQQVTLRCSSQSGHNTVSWYQQALGQGPQFIFQYYREEENGRGNFPPRFSGLQFPNYSSELNVNALELDDSALYLCASSLAPGGEKLFFGSGTQLSVL.

The genes are TRBV5-1 and TRBJ2-5; D gene unclear. V lost 4 bases to trimming and J lost 2 bases, with 6 bases between them. Germline V gene sequence: CDR1 SGHRS, CDR2 YFSETQ. The CDR3 length is 12 residues. The CDR3 sequence is CASSANQETQYF. The CDR3 DNA is TGCGCCAGCAGCGCTAATCAAGAGACCCAGTACTTC.

The chain combines TRBV9 with TRBJ1-2; 10 bases fit TRBD1. Germline V gene data show CDR1 as SGDLS and CDR2 as YYNGEE. Trimming cost V 2 bases and J 5 bases; bases outside gene matches: 3. The CDR3 runs to 14 residues. The CDR3 loop reads CASSVWTGGYGYTF. The CDR3 bases are TGTGCCAGCAGCGTTTGGACAGGGGGGTATGGCTACACCTTC.

The gene calls are TRBV28 and TRBJ1-1, with 8 nucleotides matching TRBD1. Germline CDR1 is MDHEN and CDR2 is SYDVKM. CDR3 size: 15 residues. With V trimmed by 4 bases and J by 1 base, 5 bases remained unmatched. The CDR3 here is CASSYPDRENTEAFF. CDR3 nucleotides: TGTGCCAGCAGTTATCCGGACAGGGAGAACACTGAAGCTTTCTTT.

The gene calls are TRBV30 and TRBJ2-1, with 8 bases aligning to TRBD2. Trimming at V came to 1 base and at J to 10 bases, leaving 9 bases not matched to a gene. CDR3 length equals 14 residues. Germline V lookup: CDR1 GTSNPN, CDR2 SVGIG (reference sequence). CDR3 nucleotide sequence: TGTGCCTGGAGTGCACTAGCGGAGTTGAACGAGCAGTTCTTC. Protein sequence: CAWSALAELNEQFF.

V is TRBV5-1 and J is TRBJ1-4; 7 positions match TRBD1. This CDR3 contains 15 residues. Germline CDR1 is SGHRS and CDR2 is YFSETQ. V lost 3 bases to trimming and J lost 9 bases; unmatched junction nucleotides: 11. The CDR3 loop is CASSSAGTATQKLFF. CDR3 DNA: TGCGCCAGCAGCTCCGCCGGGACAGCAACCCAAAAACTGTTTTTT.

The rearrangement links TRBV2 to TRBJ1-2, with D tentatively TRBD1 (5 bases). CDR1 and CDR2 from the germline V gene are SNHLY and FYNNEI. This CDR3 comprises 15 residues. Trimming shortened V by 8 bases and J by 6 bases, and 22 bases separated the two germline ends. CDR3 in amino acids: CASPRGSGIGDGYTF. The CDR3 DNA sequence: TGTGCCAGCCCAAGGGGTTCAGGGATTGGGGATGGCTACACCTTC. The entire variable domain, with the rest obtained from reference TRBV2 and TRBJ1-2, is as follows: EPEVTQTPSHQVTQMGQEVILRCVPISNHLYFYWYRQILGQKVEFLVSFYNNEISEKSEIFDDQFSVERPDGSNFTLKIRSTKLEDSAMYFCASPRGSGIGDGYTFGSGTRLTVV.

This chain joins TRBV4-2 and TRBJ2-3; the D gene is possibly TRBD1 (6 bases). Germline-derived CDR1 and CDR2 are LGHNA and YNFKEQ. Trimming stripped 5 bases from V and 2 bases from J, with 14 bases between. The CDR3 runs to 15 residues. The CDR3: CASSSRTDDTDTQYF. CDR3 bases: TGTGCCAGCAGCTCCCGGACAGATGACACAGATACGCAGTATTTT.

This clone was detected only once. The rearrangement uses TRBV28 and TRBJ2-5; no clear D. The germline gives CDR1 MDHEN, CDR2 SYDVKM. CDR3 length equals 17 residues. V lost 5 bases, J lost 1 base, and 20 bases lay in between. The CDR3 region is CASSPIPSVIRQETQYF. The CDR3 nucleotides read TGTGCCAGCAGTCCTATCCCGTCGGTTATCCGCCAAGAGACCCAGTACTTC.

There are a few counts of this clone. The chain carries TRBV21-1 and TRBJ1-2; the table gives TRBD1 as D, unverified against the DNA. TRBV21-1 is flagged as a pseudogene. This CDR3 comprises 17 residues. The CDR3 coding sequence is TGTGCCAGCAGCAAGGATGAGACAGGGTGGGGATACTATGGCTACACCTTC. Amino acid sequence: CASSKDETGWGYYGYTF.

The CDR3 region is CASVRGGGFTDTQYF. CDR3 in DNA: TGTGCCAGCGTCCGCGGGGGGGGGTTCACAGATACGCAGTATTTT. The chain carries TRBV2 and TRBJ2-3; TRBD2 aligns across 9 bases. The CDR3 length is 15 residues. Germline CDR1 SNHLY, CDR2 FYNNEI. The V gene end was trimmed by 8 bases and the J gene end by 2 bases; junction bases not matched to a gene: 8.

This clone was seen a few times. CDR3 coding DNA: TGTGCCAGCAGCCCCGAGGGACCGACTAGCCCCCTAAGCACAGATACGCAGTATTTT. The encoded protein is CASSPEGPTSPLSTDTQYF. The V call is TRBV7-2, the J call TRBJ2-3, with 7 bases that match TRBD2. The CDR3 length is 19 residues. Germline assignment: CDR1 SGHTA and CDR2 FQGNSA. The V gene end was trimmed by 5 bases and the J gene end by 0 bases; junction bases not matched to a gene: 17. Drawing the rest from reference TRBV7-2 and TRBJ2-3, the complete variable domain is GAGVSQSPSNKVTEKGKDVELRCDPISGHTALYWYRQSLGQGLEFLIYFQGNSAPDKSGLPSDRFSAERTGGSVSTLTIQRTQQEDSAVYLCASSPEGPTSPLSTDTQYFGPGTRLTVL.

The V gene is TRBV19, the J gene TRBJ1-1, with a tentative D call TRBD1 (5 bases). The CDR3 spans 14 residues. V dropped 3 bases and J dropped 4 bases, with 12 bases sitting between them. Germline CDR1 reads LNHDA; CDR2 reads SQIVND (reference sequence). The CDR3 coding sequence is TGTGCCAGTAGTATGAGAAGCAGGGTCACTGAAGCTTTCTTT. This gives the protein CASSMRSRVTEAFF.